This is a list of T cell receptor beta chains from one sample in a study of blood T cell repertoires in COVID-19. Some clones are missing from TCRdb's copy, which holds only in-frame ones; the method was immunoSEQ multiplex PCR. The table shows about 220,000 clones, with about four fifths occurring only once. Sequences were obtained from PBMCs or T cells enriched from blood (not recorded which). These receptors were obtained from a woman aged 40-49 years with acute COVID-19. The CDR3 runs from the conserved cysteine through the conserved F or W. Fields, in order: clone size, D gene, V gene, CDR3 length, J gene, CDR3 DNA, CDR3 protein. The D gene is left open where the match is weak. The size entry is marked missing in some rows and otherwise reads once, few, many or a size class.

>-|-|TRBV27|13|TRBJ2-7
TGTGCCAGCAGTTTAGAGGGCGCCTACGAGCAGTACTTC
CASSLEGAYEQYF
>-|-|TRBV9|14|TRBJ2-1
TGTGCCAGCAGCGCGCGATCTAGCGCCAATGAGCAGTTCTTC
CASSARSSANEQFF
>-|TRBD2|TRBV27|16|TRBJ2-5
TGTGCCAGCAGTCCCACCTCCAGGGAGGGGTTCGAGACCCAGTACTTC
CASSPTSREGFETQYF
>-|-|TRBV29-1|12|TRBJ1-6
TGCAGCGTTACAGGGCGTAATTCACCCCTCCACTTT
CSVTGRNSPLHF
>-|-|TRBV27|15|TRBJ1-1
TGTGCCAGCAGTTTATCGGGTCCGGGGAACACTGAAGCTTTCTTT
CASSLSGPGNTEAFF
>-|TRBD1|TRBV28|18|TRBJ1-3
TGTGCCAGCAGTCCCCGGACAGGGGCGATACTCTCTGGAAACACCATATATTTT
CASSPRTGAILSGNTIYF
>-|TRBD1|TRBV24-1|13|TRBJ2-3
TGTGCCACCAGCGGGACAGCCACAGATACGCAGTATTTT
CATSGTATDTQYF
>few|-|TRBV6-2/TRBV6-3|18|TRBJ1-3
TGTGCCAGCAGTTACTCGGCAGATTCTTACCGCTCTGGAAACACCATATATTTT
CASSYSADSYRSGNTIYF
>once|TRBD1|TRBV7-8|20|TRBJ1-1
TGTGCCAGCAGCCCTAAAAATATCGGACAGGGATACCCCCTGAACACTGAAGCTTTCTTT
CASSPKNIGQGYPLNTEAFF
>once|TRBD2|TRBV27|16|TRBJ2-3
TGTGCCAGCAGTTTAAGACTAGCGGGAGTAACAGATACGCAGTATTTT
CASSLRLAGVTDTQYF
>-|TRBD1|TRBV12-3/TRBV12-4|12|TRBJ1-2
TGTGCCAGCAGTTCCACAGGGGTTGGCTACACCTTC
CASSSTGVGYTF
>-|TRBD2|TRBV4-1|16|TRBJ2-1
TGCGCCAGCAGCCAAGACAGACTAGCGGTCTACAATGAGCAGTTCTTC
CASSQDRLAVYNEQFF
>-|TRBD1|TRBV27|18|TRBJ2-6
TGTGCCAGCGCCTGGACAGGGGGCGTGGGATCTGGGGCCAACGTCCTGACTTTC
CASAWTGGVGSGANVLTF
>-|TRBD1|TRBV9|15|TRBJ2-3
TGTGCCAGCAGCCCGAGACAGGGTTTAACAGATACGCAGTATTTT
CASSPRQGLTDTQYF
>-|-|TRBV15|14|TRBJ1-5
TGTGCCACCAGCAACAGGGCTGGGGATCAGCCCCAGCATTTT
CATSNRAGDQPQHF
>-|-|TRBV19|14|TRBJ2-7
TGTGCCAGTGCGGGTGGCAGGGGTTCCTACGAGCAGTACTTC
CASAGGRGSYEQYF
>-|TRBD1|TRBV5-5|16|TRBJ2-3
TGTGCCAGCAGCCTACCCAGGACAGGGGGCACAGATACGCAGTATTTT
CASSLPRTGGTDTQYF
>-|TRBD2|TRBV19|14|TRBJ2-1
TGTGCCAGTAGTATGCGGGAGGTACGGGGTGAGCAGTTCTTC
CASSMREVRGEQFF
>few|-|TRBV29-1|15|TRBJ1-2
TGCAGCGTTCCCGCGGGGAGGGCGGCTAACTATGGCTACACCTTC
CSVPAGRAANYGYTF
>-|TRBD2|TRBV7-9|17|TRBJ2-7
TGTGCCAGCAGCTTACTAGCGGGGGGCAAGAAATCCTACGAGCAGTACTTC
CASSLLAGGKKSYEQYF
>-|-|TRBV25-1|18|TRBJ2-2
TGTGCCAGCAGTGAAAGGGGGGGAGGGCCTCTGGGTACCGGGGAGCTGTTTTTT
CASSERGGGPLGTGELFF
>-|-|TRBV15|12|TRBJ2-7
TGTGCCACCAGCGGATTGACACACGAGCAGTACTTC
CATSGLTHEQYF
>-|-|TRBV19|14|TRBJ2-3
TGTGCCAGTAGTATCGGAGGGAGTCAAGATACGCAGTATTTT
CASSIGGSQDTQYF
>-|-|TRBV6-5|11|TRBJ2-7
TGTGCCAGCAGTTTGGGGAGGGAGCAGTACTTC
CASSLGREQYF
>-|-|TRBV5-4|15|TRBJ1-2
TGTGCCAGCAGCTCGCCGTTGACAGCGAAGGATGGCTACACCTTC
CASSSPLTAKDGYTF
>-|TRBD2|TRBV9|15|TRBJ2-3
TGTGCCAGCAGCGTAGGGACTAGCGGGACAGATACGCAGTATTTT
CASSVGTSGTDTQYF
>once|TRBD1|TRBV6-5|15|TRBJ1-2
TGTGCCAGCAGTTACTCGACGAAACAGGGGTATGGCTACACCTTC
CASSYSTKQGYGYTF
>-|TRBD1|TRBV18|15|TRBJ1-5
TGTGCCAGCTCAAACCGGGACAGGGTAGGCCAGCCCCAGCATTTT
CASSNRDRVGQPQHF
>once|TRBD1|TRBV10-1|14|TRBJ2-2
TGCGCCAGCAGTAAGCGACAGGGCACCGGGGAGCTGTTTTTT
CASSKRQGTGELFF
>-|-|TRBV20-1|11|TRBJ2-3
TGCAGTGCTAGTGGGCGGGATACGCAGTATTTT
CSASGRDTQYF
>-|-|TRBV2|9|TRBJ2-1
TGTGCCGTCTCTCATGAGCAGTTCTTC
CAVSHEQFF
>-|TRBD2|TRBV4-1|17|TRBJ2-7
TGCGCCAGCAGCCGAGGATCGACTAGCGGGAGCGCCTACGAGCAGTACTTC
CASSRGSTSGSAYEQYF
>few|TRBD1|TRBV9|16|TRBJ2-7
TGTGCCAGCAGCGATCAGAGGACAGGAAATCCCTACGAGCAGTACTTC
CASSDQRTGNPYEQYF
>-|TRBD1|TRBV4-3|15|TRBJ1-6
TGCGCCAGCAGCCGCCGGGGACAGGGGGCTTCACCCCTCCACTTT
CASSRRGQGASPLHF
>-|-|TRBV6-5|12|TRBJ2-1
TGTGCCAGCAGTTCAGGGTTTTATGAGCAGTTCTTC
CASSSGFYEQFF
>-|TRBD1|TRBV19|14|TRBJ1-1
TGTGCCAGTAGCCTCGGGACAGCGAACACTGAAGCTTTCTTT
CASSLGTANTEAFF
>once|-|TRBV7-2|13|TRBJ1-1
TGTGCCAGCAGCAAAGGACAGAGCACTGAAGCTTTCTTT
CASSKGQSTEAFF
>-|TRBD1|TRBV29-1|13|TRBJ1-6
TGCAGCGTTAGACGGGACAGAAATTCACCCCTCCACTTT
CSVRRDRNSPLHF
>many|TRBD2|TRBV7-8|14|TRBJ2-7
TGTGCCAGCAGCTTAGTGGCGGGAGTACACGAGCAGTACTTC
CASSLVAGVHEQYF